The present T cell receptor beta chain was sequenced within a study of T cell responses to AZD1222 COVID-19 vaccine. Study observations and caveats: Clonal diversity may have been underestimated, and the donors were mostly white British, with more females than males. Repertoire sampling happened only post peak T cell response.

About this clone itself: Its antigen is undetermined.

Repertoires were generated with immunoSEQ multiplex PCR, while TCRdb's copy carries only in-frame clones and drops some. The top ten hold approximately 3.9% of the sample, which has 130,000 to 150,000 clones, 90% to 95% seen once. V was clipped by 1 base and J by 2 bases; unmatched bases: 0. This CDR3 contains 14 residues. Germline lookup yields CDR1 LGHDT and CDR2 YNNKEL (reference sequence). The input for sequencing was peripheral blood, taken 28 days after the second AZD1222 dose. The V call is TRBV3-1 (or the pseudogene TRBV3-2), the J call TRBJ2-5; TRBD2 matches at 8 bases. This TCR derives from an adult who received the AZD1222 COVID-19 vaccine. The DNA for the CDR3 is TGTGCCAGCAGCCAAGCGGGGGGGCAAGAGACCCAGTACTTC. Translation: CASSQAGGQETQYF.